This T cell receptor (beta chain) is drawn from a study of shared clonotypes between healthy human individuals (dated by TCRdb to the early 2020s). Broadly, across the study: The cohort included three men and a couple of women between 18 and 49 years of age. Between about 0.85 and 9.5 billion PBMCs per donor were obtained by leukapheresis. To increase sequencing depth and limit assay-specific biases, TCR repertoire library preparation and sequencing were carried out by different laboratories using diverse techniques. To estimate repertoire size and how much clonotype sharing occurs between individuals, the study deeply sequenced the blood TCR repertoires of five healthy adults.

Points the paper makes about the study in general: Sampling was limited to blood, and TCR repertoires in tissue likely differ from TCR repertoires in blood. Pairwise subsampling led to the expectation that sequencing depth would affect the degree of clonotype sharing among donors. The small number of donors limited the genetic and exposure-history diversity represented.

TCR CDR3 regions were amplified from genomic DNA by multiplex PCR using the deep immunoSEQ assay. Genomic DNA extracted from each cell subset was distributed evenly over all wells of several immunoSEQ 96-well plates, and each plate served as one replicate. For unsorted PBMC, each replicate PCR was loaded with roughly 330 ng genomic DNA, equivalent to 25,000 to 35,000 T cell genomes. Ten immunoSEQ deep assay plates were used to sequence unsorted PBMC genomic DNA. The purified libraries were quantified using a Qubit 3.0 fluorometer, sized with a Bioanalyzer 2100, and then quantified again using the KAPA Library Quantification kit. Every immunoSEQ 96-well plate was sequenced on a dedicated single-read 150-cycle Illumina NextSeq 550 flow cell. Per the authors' processing: Because only junctional sequences without quality scores were contained in the immunoSEQ output, filtering matching that applied to full-length reads could not be performed. Sequences were annotated with PyIR, a Python wrapper for IgBLAST v1.9, and V/J genes and CDR3 were assigned using IMGT germline references. Reads with weak V/J assignments (E-value above 1e-6), missing CDR3, stop codons, out-of-frame junctions, or ambiguous translated residues were removed. V3J clonotypes were defined as sequences sharing an identical inferred V gene, J gene, and CDR3 amino acid sequence. Percentage overlap between repertoires was calculated by dividing the number of shared unique clonotypes by the size of the smaller repertoire. Repertoire richness was assessed with RTK rarefaction, the Chao1 estimator, and Recon v2.1 estimates of unobserved clonotypes. The table comes from immuneACCESS by way of TCRdb, which keeps in-frame sequences with V and J called. Part of the clones is missing from these tables; in studies checked, under half for an unresolved V gene and the rest for unknown reasons. The D gene and trimming were derived from the DNA, and the V and J assignments and clone size from that table. For this sample there are about 470,000 clones; roughly 83% appear just once. Of the sample, about 13% falls within the top ten clones.

Notes on this clone: There is no known antigen for this receptor. The input lacks base qualities; no much larger clone sits a single base away.

The junction shows trimming of 3 bases on V and 5 bases on J, plus 8 bases between the germline ends. CDR1 is given as LNHDA and CDR2 as SQIVND, both from the germline V gene (reference sequence). The CDR3, cysteine through phenylalanine, is 13 amino acids long. Only the CDR3 region is kept as DNA, spanning 39 bases read in frame from base 1. The donors were healthy, HIV-negative adults with no recently reported acute infections or vaccinations. All donors were Caucasian adults living in Nashville, Tennessee, USA. In the unsorted samples, 90 million to 100 million PBMCs were counted, and genomic DNA was extracted using the QIAamp DNA Blood Mini kit. After blood collection by leukapheresis, PBMCs were isolated using Ficoll-Histopaque density gradient centrifugation and then cryopreserved in the vapor phase of liquid nitrogen.

Recombination joined TRBV19 with TRBJ1-5; the D gene assignment is ambiguous. Input material: PBMCs. The clonotype originates from a woman between 40 and 55 years old in good health. Some clones in this sample may be carry-over from other donors' samples. The encoded CDR3 is CASSMSVDQPQHF. The DNA is TGTGCCAGTAGTATGAGTGTGGATCAGCCCCAGCATTTT.